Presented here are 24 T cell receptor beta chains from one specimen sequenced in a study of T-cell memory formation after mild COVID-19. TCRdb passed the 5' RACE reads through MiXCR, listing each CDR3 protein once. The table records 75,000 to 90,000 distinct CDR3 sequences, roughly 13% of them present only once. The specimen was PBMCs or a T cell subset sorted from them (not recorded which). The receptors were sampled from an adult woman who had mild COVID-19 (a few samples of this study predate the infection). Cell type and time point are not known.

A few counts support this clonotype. CDR3: CSVDGHSGAGADYEQFF. The DNA of the CDR3 is TGCAGCGTTGATGGCCATTCGGGAGCGGGAGCGGACTATGAGCAGTTCTTC. The gene calls are TRBV29-1 and TRBJ2-1; 8 bases fit TRBD2. The germline V gene encodes CDR1 SQVTM and CDR2 ANQGSEA. The length of the CDR3 is 17 residues. V lost 3 bases and J lost 8; bases outside the gene matches: 18.

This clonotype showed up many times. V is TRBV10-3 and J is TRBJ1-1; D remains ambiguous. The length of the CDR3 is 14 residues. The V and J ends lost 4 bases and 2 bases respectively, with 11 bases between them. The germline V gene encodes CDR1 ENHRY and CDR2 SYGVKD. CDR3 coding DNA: TGTGCCATCAGTGTCAGCGGTGTAAACACTGAAGCTTTCTTT. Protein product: CAISVSGVNTEAFF.

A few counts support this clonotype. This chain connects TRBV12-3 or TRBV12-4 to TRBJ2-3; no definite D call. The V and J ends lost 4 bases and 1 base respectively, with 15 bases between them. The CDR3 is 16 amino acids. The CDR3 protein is CASSYTLDGRTDTQYF. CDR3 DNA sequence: TGTGCCAGCAGTTATACCCTGGACGGCCGCACAGATACGCAGTATTTT.

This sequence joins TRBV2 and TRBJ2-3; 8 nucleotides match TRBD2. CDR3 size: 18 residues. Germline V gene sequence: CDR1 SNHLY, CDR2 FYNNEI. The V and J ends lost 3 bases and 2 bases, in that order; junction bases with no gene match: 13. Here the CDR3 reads CASSELGTSGGTTDTQYF. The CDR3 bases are TGTGCCAGCAGTGAGTTAGGGACCAGCGGGGGCACCACAGATACGCAGTATTTT.

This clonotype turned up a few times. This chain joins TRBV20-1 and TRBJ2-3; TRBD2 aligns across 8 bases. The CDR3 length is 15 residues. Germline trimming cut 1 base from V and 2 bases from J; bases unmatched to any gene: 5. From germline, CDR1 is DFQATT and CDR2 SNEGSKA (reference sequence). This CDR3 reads CSARGSLAATDTQYF. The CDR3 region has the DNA TGCAGTGCTAGAGGATCACTAGCGGCCACAGATACGCAGTATTTT.

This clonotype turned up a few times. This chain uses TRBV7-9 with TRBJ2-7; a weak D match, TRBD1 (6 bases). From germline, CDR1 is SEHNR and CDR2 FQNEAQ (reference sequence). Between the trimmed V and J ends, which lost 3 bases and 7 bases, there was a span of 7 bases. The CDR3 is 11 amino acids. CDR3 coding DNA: TGTGCCAGCAGCTTTACAGGGGAGCAGTACTTC. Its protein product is CASSFTGEQYF. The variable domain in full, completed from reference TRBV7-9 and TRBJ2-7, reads DTGVSQNPRHKITKRGQNVTFRCDPISEHNRLYWYRQTLGQGPEFLTYFQNEAQLEKSRLLSDRFSAERPKGSFSTLEIQRTEQGDSAMYLCASSFTGEQYFGPGTRLTVT.

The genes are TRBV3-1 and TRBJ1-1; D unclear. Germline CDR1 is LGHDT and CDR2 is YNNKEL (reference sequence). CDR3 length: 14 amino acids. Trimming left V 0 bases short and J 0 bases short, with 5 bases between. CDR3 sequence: CASSQERLNTEAFF. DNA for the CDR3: TGTGCCAGCAGCCAAGAAAGGTTGAACACTGAAGCTTTCTTT.

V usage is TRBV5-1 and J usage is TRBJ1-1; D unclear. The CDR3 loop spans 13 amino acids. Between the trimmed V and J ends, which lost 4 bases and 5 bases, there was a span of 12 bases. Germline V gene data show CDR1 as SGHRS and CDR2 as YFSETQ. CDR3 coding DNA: TGCGCCAGCAGCGTGTGGGCATGGACTGAAGCTTTCTTT. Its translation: CASSVWAWTEAFF.

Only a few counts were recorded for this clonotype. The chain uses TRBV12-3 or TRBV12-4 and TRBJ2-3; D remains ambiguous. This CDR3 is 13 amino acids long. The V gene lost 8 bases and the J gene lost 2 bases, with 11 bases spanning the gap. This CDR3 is CASGLLPTDTQYF. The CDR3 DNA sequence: TGTGCCAGCGGCTTGCTTCCCACAGATACGCAGTATTTT.

CDR3 in amino acids: CASSGSWLSTDTQYF. The DNA of the CDR3 is TGTGCCAGCAGCGGGAGCTGGCTTAGCACAGATACGCAGTATTTT. The chain uses TRBV11-2 and TRBJ2-3, with D tentatively TRBD2 (5 bases). Trimming took off 5 bases at V and 0 bases at J, with 12 bases between the two ends. The length of the CDR3 is 15 residues. Per germline, CDR1 SGHAT and CDR2 FQNNGV.

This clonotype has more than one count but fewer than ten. This CDR3 reads CASSFELHISPLDEQYF. CDR3 bases: TGCGCCAGCAGCTTTGAACTTCATATTAGCCCCCTCGACGAGCAGTACTTC. The rearrangement links TRBV5-1 to TRBJ2-7; D ambiguous. The CDR3 totals 17 residues. Germline values: CDR1 SGHRS, CDR2 YFSETQ. Trimming took off 2 bases at V and 5 bases at J, with 23 bases between the two ends.

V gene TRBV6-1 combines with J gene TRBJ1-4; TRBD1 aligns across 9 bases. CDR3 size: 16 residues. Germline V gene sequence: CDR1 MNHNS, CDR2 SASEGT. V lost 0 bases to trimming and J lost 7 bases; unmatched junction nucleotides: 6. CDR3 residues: CASSEAYGTGTEKLFF. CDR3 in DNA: TGTGCCAGCAGTGAAGCTTACGGGACAGGGACTGAAAAACTGTTTTTT.

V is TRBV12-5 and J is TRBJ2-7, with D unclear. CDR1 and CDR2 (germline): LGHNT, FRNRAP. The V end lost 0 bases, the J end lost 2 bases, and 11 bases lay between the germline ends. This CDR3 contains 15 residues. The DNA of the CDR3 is TGTGCTAGTGGTTTGGTACTTGGCAGGACCTACGAGCAGTACTTC. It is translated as CASGLVLGRTYEQYF.

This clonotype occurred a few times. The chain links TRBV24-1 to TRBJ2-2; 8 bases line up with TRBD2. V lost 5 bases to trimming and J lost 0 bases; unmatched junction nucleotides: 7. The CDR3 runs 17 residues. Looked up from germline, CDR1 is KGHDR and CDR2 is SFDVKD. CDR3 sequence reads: CATSVPVAGPNTGELFF. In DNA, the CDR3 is TGTGCCACCAGTGTCCCCGTAGCGGGACCGAACACCGGGGAGCTGTTTTTT.

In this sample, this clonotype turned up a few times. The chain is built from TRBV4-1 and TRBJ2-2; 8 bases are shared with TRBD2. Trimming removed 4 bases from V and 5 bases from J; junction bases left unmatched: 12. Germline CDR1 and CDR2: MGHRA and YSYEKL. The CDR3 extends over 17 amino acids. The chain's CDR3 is CASSLGGGLAPTGELFF. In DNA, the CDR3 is TGCGCCAGCAGCCTCGGGGGGGGCCTCGCCCCTACCGGGGAGCTGTTTTTT.

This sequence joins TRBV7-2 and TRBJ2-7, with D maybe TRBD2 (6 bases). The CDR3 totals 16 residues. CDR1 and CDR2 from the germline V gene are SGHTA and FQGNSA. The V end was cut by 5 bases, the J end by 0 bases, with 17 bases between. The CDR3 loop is CASSRSSEMSSYEQYF. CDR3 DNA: TGTGCCAGCAGCCGGTCTAGCGAGATGAGCTCCTACGAGCAGTACTTC.

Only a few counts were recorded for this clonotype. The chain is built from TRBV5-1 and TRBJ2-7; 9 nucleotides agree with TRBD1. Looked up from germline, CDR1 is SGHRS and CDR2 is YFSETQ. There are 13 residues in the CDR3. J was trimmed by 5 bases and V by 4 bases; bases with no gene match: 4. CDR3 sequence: CASSQGQGDEQYF. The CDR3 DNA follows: TGCGCCAGCAGCCAGGGACAGGGAGACGAGCAGTACTTC.

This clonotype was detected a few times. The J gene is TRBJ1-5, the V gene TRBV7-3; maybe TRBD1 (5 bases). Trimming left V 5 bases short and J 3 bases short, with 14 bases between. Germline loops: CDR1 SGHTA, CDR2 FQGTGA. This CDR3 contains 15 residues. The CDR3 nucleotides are TGTGCCAGCAGCGGGGGGGTAGCTCCCAATCAGCCCCAGCATTTT. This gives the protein CASSGGVAPNQPQHF. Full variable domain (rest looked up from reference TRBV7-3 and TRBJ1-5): GAGVSQTPSNKVTEKGKYVELRCDPISGHTALYWYRQSLGQGPEFLIYFQGTGAADDSGLPNDRFFAVRPEGSVSTLKIQRTERGDSAVYLCASSGGVAPNQPQHFGDGTRLSIL.

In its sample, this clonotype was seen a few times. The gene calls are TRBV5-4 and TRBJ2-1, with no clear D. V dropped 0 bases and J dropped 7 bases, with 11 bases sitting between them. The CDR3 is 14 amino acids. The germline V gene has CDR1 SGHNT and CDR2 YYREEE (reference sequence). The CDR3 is CASSLDSPRNEQFF. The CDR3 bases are TGTGCCAGCAGCTTGGATTCTCCCAGGAATGAGCAGTTCTTC.

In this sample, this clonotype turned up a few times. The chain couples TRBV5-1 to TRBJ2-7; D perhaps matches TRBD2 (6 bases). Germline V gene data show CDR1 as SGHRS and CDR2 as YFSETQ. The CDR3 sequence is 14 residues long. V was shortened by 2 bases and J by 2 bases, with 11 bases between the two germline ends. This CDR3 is CASSLGDSPYEQYF. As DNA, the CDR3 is TGCGCCAGCAGCTTAGGGGACTCTCCCTACGAGCAGTACTTC.

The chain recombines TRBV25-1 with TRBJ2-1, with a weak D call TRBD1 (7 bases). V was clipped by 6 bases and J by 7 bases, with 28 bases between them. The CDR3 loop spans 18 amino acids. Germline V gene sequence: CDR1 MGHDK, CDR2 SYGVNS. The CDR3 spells CASSPIGGGPLSVNEQFF. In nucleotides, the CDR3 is TGTGCCAGCAGCCCTATCGGAGGGGGCCCATTATCGGTGAATGAGCAGTTCTTC.

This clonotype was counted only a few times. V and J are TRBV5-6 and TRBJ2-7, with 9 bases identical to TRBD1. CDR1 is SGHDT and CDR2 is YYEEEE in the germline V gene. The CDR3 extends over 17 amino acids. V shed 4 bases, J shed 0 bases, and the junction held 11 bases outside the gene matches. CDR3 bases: TGTGCCAGCAGCCATATCTACCGGGACAGGGTCTCCTACGAGCAGTACTTC. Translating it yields CASSHIYRDRVSYEQYF.

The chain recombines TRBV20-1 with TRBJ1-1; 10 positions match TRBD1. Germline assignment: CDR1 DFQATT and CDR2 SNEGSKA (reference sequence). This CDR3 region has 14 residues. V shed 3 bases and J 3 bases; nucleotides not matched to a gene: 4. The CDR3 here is CSARTGGIDTEAFF. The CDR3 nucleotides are TGCAGTGCTAGGACAGGGGGCATCGACACTGAAGCTTTCTTT.

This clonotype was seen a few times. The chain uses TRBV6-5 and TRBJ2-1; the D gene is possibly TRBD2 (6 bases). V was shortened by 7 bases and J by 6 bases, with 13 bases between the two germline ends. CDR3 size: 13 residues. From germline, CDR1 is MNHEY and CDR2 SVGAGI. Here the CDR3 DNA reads TGTGCCAGCACCGCTAATAGCGGCAATGAGCAGTTCTTC. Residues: CASTANSGNEQFF.